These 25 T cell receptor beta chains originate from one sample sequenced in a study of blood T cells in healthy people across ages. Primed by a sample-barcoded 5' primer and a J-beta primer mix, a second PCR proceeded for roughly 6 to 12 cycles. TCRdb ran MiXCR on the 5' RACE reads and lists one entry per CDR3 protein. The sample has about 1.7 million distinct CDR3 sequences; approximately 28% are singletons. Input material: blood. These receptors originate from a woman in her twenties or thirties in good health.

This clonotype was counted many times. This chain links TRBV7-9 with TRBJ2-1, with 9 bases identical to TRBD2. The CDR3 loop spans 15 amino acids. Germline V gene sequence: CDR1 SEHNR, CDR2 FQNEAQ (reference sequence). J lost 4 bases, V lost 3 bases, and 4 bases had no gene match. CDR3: CASSLAGLAYNEQFF. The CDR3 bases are TGTGCCAGCAGCTTGGCGGGACTAGCATACAATGAGCAGTTCTTC. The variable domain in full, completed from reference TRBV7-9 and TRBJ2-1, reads DTGVSQNPRHKITKRGQNVTFRCDPISEHNRLYWYRQTLGQGPEFLTYFQNEAQLEKSRLLSDRFSAERPKGSFSTLEIQRTEQGDSAMYLCASSLAGLAYNEQFFGPGTRLTVL.

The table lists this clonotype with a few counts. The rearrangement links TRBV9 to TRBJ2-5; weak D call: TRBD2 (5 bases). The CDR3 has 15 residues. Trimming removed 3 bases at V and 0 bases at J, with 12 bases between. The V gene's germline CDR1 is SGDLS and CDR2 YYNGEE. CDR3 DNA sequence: TGTGCCAGCAGCGCCCCGGGAACCTACCAAGAGACCCAGTACTTC. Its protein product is CASSAPGTYQETQYF.

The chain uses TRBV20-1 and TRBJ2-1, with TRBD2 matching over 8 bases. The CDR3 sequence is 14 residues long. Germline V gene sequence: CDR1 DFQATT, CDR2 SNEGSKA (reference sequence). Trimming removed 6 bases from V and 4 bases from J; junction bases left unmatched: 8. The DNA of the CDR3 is TGCAGTGCCGGGAGCGGGAGAGGGTACAATGAGCAGTTCTTC. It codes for CSAGSGRGYNEQFF.

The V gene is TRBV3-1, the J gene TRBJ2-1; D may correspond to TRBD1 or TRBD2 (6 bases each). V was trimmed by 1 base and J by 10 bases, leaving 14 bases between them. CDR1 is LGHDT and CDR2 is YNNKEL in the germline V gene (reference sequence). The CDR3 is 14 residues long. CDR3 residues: CASSQVKRGTEQFF. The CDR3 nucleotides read TGTGCCAGCAGCCAAGTGAAACGCGGGACAGAGCAGTTCTTC.

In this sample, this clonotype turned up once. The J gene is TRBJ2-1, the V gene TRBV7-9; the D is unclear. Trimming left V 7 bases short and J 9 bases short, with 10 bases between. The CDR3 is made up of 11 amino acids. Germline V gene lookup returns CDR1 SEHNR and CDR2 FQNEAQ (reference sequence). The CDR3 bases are TGTGCCAGCACCCCTCTGATTGAGCAGTTCTTC. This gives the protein CASTPLIEQFF.

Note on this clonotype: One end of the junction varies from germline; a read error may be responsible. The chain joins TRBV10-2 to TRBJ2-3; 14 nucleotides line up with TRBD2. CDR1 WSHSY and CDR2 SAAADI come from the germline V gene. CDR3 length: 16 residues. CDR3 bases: TGCACCAGCAGGTGGGGACTAGCGGGAGAAGGAGATACGCAGTATTTT. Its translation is CTSRWGLAGEGDTQYF.

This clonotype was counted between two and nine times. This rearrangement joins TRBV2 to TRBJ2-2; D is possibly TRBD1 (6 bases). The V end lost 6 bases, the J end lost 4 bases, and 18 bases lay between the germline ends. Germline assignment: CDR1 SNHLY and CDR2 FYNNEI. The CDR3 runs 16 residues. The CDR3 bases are TGTGCCAGCAGCCGCACAGACAGGTCGGGCACCGGGGAGCTGTTTTTT. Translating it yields CASSRTDRSGTGELFF.

The CDR3 protein is CASSSPNLAEPWPDTQYF. The CDR3 DNA sequence: TGTGCCAGCAGCTCCCCTAACCTAGCGGAGCCTTGGCCAGATACGCAGTATTTT. The J gene is TRBJ2-3, the V gene TRBV7-2; 7 bases agree with TRBD2. Germline values: CDR1 SGHTA, CDR2 FQGNSA. V trimming: 4 bases; J trimming: 4 bases; junction bases outside the gene matches: 17. This CDR3 contains 18 residues.

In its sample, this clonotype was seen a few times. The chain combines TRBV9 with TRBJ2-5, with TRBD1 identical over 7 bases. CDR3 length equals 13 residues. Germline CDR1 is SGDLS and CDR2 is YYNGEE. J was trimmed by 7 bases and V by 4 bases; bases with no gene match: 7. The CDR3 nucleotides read TGTGCCAGCAGCCAGACAGGGTGGGGGACCCAGTACTTC. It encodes CASSQTGWGTQYF.

The CDR3 loop reads CASRKWDSKDEQFF. The CDR3 DNA is TGTGCCAGCAGAAAATGGGACTCAAAGGATGAGCAGTTCTTC. The V call is TRBV7-6, the J call TRBJ2-1; a weak D match, TRBD2 (6 bases). V shed 6 bases and J shed 8 bases, with 17 bases lying between them. The CDR3 runs 14 residues. Germline CDR1 is SGHVS and CDR2 is FNYEAQ.

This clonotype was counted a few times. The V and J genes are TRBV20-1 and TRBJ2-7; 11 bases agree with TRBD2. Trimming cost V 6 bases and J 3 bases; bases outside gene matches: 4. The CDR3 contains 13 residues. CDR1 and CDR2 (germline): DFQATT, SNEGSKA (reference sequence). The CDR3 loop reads CSATSGSDYEQYF. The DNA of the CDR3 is TGCAGTGCAACTAGCGGGAGCGACTACGAGCAGTACTTC.

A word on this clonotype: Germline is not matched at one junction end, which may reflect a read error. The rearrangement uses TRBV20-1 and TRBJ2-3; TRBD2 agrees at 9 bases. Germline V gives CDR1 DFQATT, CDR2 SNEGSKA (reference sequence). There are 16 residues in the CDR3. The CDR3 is CSAGGELAGLTDTQYF. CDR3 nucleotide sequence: TGTAGTGCTGGGGGGGAGCTAGCGGGACTCACAGATACGCAGTATTTT.

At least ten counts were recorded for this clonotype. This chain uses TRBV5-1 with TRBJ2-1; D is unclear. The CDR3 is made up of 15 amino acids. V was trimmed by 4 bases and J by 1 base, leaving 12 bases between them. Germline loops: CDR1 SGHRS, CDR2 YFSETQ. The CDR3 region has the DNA TGCGCCAGCAGCCGGGCACTGCAATCCTACAATGAGCAGTTCTTC. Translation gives CASSRALQSYNEQFF.

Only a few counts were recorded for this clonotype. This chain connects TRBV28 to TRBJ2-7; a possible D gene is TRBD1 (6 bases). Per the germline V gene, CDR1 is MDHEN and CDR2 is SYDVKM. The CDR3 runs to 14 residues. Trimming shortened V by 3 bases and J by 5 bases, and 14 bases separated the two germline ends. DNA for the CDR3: TGTGCCAGCAGTTTGGTCGACAGGATCCACGAGCAGTACTTC. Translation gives CASSLVDRIHEQYF.

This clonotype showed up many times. The CDR3 reads CASSLGDRVSYEQYF. The CDR3 DNA sequence: TGTGCCAGCAGTTTAGGGGACAGGGTTTCCTACGAGCAGTACTTC. V and J are TRBV12-3 or TRBV12-4 and TRBJ2-7; 9 bases match TRBD1. V shed 1 base, J shed 1 base, and the junction held 2 bases outside the gene matches. The CDR3 loop spans 15 amino acids.

CDR3: CSVEGVHYGYTF. Here the CDR3 DNA reads TGCAGCGTTGAGGGGGTTCACTATGGCTACACCTTC. The chain couples TRBV29-1 to TRBJ1-2; perhaps TRBD1 as D (5 bases). Between the trimmed V and J ends, which lost 3 bases and 3 bases, there was a span of 8 bases. This CDR3 contains 12 residues. CDR1 and CDR2 (germline): SQVTM, ANQGSEA. The variable domain in full, completed from reference TRBV29-1 and TRBJ1-2, reads SAVISQKPSRDICQRGTSLTIQCQVDSQVTMMFWYRQQPGQSLTLIATANQGSEATYESGFVIDKFPISRPNLTFSTLTVSNMSPEDSSIYLCSVEGVHYGYTFGSGTRLTVV.

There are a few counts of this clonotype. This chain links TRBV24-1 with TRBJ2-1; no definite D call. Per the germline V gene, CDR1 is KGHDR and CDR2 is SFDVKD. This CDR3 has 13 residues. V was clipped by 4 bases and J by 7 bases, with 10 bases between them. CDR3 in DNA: TGTGCCACCAGTGACCGCCTTATAAATGAGCAGTTCTTC. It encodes CATSDRLINEQFF.

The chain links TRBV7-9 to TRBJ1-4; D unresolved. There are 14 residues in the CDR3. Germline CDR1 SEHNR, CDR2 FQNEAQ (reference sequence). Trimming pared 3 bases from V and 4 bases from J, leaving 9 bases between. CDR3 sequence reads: CASSFLGGNEKLFF. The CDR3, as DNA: TGTGCCAGCAGCTTCTTAGGCGGTAATGAAAAACTGTTTTTT.

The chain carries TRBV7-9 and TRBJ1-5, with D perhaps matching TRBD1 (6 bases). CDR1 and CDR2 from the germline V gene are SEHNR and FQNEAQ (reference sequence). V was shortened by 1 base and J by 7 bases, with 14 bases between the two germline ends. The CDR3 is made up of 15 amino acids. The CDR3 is CASSLDGGAGQPQHF. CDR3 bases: TGTGCCAGCAGCTTAGATGGGGGGGCCGGACAGCCCCAGCATTTT.

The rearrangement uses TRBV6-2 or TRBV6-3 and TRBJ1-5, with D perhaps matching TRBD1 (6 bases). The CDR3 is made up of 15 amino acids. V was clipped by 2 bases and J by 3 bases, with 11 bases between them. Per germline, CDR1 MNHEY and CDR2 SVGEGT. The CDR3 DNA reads TGTGCCAGCAGTTACCCAGACAGGCTCAATCAGCCCCAGCATTTT. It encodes CASSYPDRLNQPQHF.

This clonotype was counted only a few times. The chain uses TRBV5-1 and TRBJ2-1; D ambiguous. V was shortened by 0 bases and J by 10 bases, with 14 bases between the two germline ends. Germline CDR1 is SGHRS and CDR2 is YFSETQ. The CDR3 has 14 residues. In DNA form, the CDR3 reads TGCGCCAGCAGCTTGGTTCCTCCTCCCAGAGAGCAGTTCTTC. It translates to CASSLVPPPREQFF.

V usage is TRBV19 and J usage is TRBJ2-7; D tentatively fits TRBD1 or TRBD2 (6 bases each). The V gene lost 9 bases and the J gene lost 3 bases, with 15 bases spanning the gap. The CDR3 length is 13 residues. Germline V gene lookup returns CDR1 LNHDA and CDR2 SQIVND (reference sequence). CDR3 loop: CASGPGAGYEQYF. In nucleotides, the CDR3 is TGTGCCAGCGGTCCGGGGGCAGGCTACGAGCAGTACTTC.

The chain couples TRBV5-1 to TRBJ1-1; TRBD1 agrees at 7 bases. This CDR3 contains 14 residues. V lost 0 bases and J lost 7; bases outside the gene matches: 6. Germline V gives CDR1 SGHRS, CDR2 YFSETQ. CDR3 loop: CASSLVDRANEAFF. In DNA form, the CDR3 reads TGCGCCAGCAGCTTGGTCGACAGGGCTAATGAAGCTTTCTTT.

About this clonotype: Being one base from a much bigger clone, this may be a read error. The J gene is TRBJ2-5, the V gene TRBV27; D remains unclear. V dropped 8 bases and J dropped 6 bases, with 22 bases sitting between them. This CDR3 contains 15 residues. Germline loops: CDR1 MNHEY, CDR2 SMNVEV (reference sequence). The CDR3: CASGYIPVGKKTQYF. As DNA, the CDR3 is TGTGCCAGCGGTTACATCCCTGTGGGGAAGAAGACCCAGTACTTC.

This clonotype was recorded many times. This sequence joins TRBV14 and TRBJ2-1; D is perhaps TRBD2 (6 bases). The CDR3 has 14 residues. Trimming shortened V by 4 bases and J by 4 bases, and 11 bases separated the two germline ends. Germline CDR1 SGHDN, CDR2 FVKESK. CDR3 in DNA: TGTGCCAGCAGCCGAGGGAGCGGGTACAATGAGCAGTTCTTC. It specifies CASSRGSGYNEQFF.